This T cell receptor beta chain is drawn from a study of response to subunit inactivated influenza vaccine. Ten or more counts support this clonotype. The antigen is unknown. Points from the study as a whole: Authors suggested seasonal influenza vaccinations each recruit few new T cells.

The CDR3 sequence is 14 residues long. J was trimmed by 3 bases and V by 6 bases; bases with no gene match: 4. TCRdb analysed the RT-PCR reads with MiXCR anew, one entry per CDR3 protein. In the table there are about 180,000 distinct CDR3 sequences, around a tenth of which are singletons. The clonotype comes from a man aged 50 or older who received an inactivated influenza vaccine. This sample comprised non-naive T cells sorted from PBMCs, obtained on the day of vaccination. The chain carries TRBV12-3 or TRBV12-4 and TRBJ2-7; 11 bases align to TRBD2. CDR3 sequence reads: CASRASGRIYEQYF. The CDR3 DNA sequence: TGTGCCAGCAGAGCTAGCGGGAGGATCTACGAGCAGTACTTC.